The rows below give T cell receptor beta chains drawn from one sample of a study of response to subunit inactivated influenza vaccine. TCRdb redid the calling of the RT-PCR reads with MiXCR, one entry per CDR3 protein. The table includes about 540,000 distinct CDR3 sequences, roughly 25% detected once. The data also belong to a second study, concerning T cells expressing NK-cell markers.

This sample comprised CD4+ T cells sorted from PBMCs, obtained approximately 13 days after vaccination. These receptors all come from a man over 45 who received an inactivated influenza vaccine. The CDR3 runs from the conserved cysteine through the conserved F or W. The order of the fields is V gene, D gene, J gene, clone size, CDR3 protein, CDR3 DNA. The D gene is left open where the match is weak. Expanded clones are given a class, and other clones once, few, many or no size at all.

TRBV6-1,-,TRBJ2-3,few,CASSEAPVSADTQYF,TGTGCCAGCAGTGAAGCGCCGGTTAGCGCAGATACGCAGTATTTT
TRBV7-9,-,TRBJ2-6,-,CASSPTRASGANVLTF,TGTGCCAGCAGCCCTACCCGGGCGTCTGGGGCCAACGTCCTGACTTTC
TRBV7-2,TRBD2,TRBJ2-3,many,CASRTGTSLADTQYF,TGTGCCAGCAGAACCGGGACTAGCTTAGCAGATACGCAGTATTTT
TRBV18,-,TRBJ2-2,-,CASHAGYTGELFF,TGTGCCAGCCACGCCGGGTACACCGGGGAGCTGTTTTTT
TRBV12-3/TRBV12-4,-,TRBJ1-6,-,CASSFSWGTQSPLHF,TGTGCCAGCAGTTTTTCGTGGGGTACCCAATCACCCCTCCACTTT
TRBV10-3,-,TRBJ2-7,few,CAIQTSYEQYF,TGTGCCATACAGACATCCTACGAGCAGTACTTC
TRBV2,-,TRBJ2-2,-,CASISRRPTTGELFF,TGTGCCAGCATAAGCAGGCGACCCACCACCGGGGAGCTGTTTTTT
TRBV7-9,-,TRBJ2-5,-,CASSFDSFQETQYF,TGTGCCAGCAGCTTCGACAGCTTCCAAGAGACCCAGTACTTC
TRBV7-2,-,TRBJ1-2,few,CASSYRDTFNYGYTF,TGTGCCAGCAGCTATCGGGACACCTTTAACTATGGCTACACCTTC
TRBV20-1,-,TRBJ2-7,few,CSAPQGLKNEQYF,TGCAGTGCTCCCCAGGGGCTTAAGAACGAGCAGTACTTC
TRBV5-1,-,TRBJ2-5,few,CASSLAADKETQYF,TGCGCCAGCAGCTTGGCGGCAGATAAAGAGACCCAGTACTTC
TRBV20-1,-,TRBJ2-1,-,CSANRAFEQFF,TGCAGTGCAAACCGAGCGTTTGAGCAGTTCTTC
TRBV7-9,TRBD1,TRBJ2-1,few,CATDRGSYNEQFF,TGTGCCACAGACAGGGGATCCTACAATGAGCAGTTCTTC
TRBV7-2,-,TRBJ2-5,few,CASSLVLETQYF,TGTGCCAGCAGCTTAGTTCTAGAGACCCAGTACTTC
TRBV12-5,TRBD1,TRBJ1-1,once,CASGSTRDSGWGTEAFF,TGTGCTAGTGGTTCGACTCGGGACAGCGGATGGGGCACTGAAGCTTTCTTT
TRBV9,-,TRBJ2-7,-,CASSVSTLSSEQYF,TGTGCCAGCAGCGTCTCGACACTCAGCTCCGAGCAGTACTTC
TRBV5-1,TRBD2,TRBJ2-5,-,CASSLWGGRGNQETQYF,TGCGCCAGCAGCTTGTGGGGGGGTCGTGGGAACCAAGAGACCCAGTACTTC
TRBV27,TRBD2,TRBJ2-3,few,CASSSRLAYRTDTQYF,TGTGCCAGCAGTTCTCGACTAGCGTACCGCACAGATACGCAGTATTTT
TRBV29-1,TRBD1,TRBJ2-4,-,CSVADRRAKNIQYF,TGCAGCGTGGCGGACAGGAGGGCCAAAAACATTCAGTACTTC
TRBV20-1,-,TRBJ2-3,many,CSARDVLGISTDTQYF,TGCAGTGCTAGAGATGTACTCGGGATTAGCACAGATACGCAGTATTTT
TRBV7-2,-,TRBJ2-5,few,CASSLALGRGHHQETQYF,TGTGCCAGCAGCTTAGCATTGGGGAGGGGGCATCACCAAGAGACCCAGTACTTC
TRBV7-9,-,TRBJ2-7,-,CASSKSPGFSYEQYF,TGTGCCAGCAGCAAGAGCCCAGGCTTCTCCTACGAGCAGTACTTC
TRBV5-1,-,TRBJ1-3,-,CASSLMGHSGNTIYF,TGCGCCAGCAGCTTGATGGGTCACTCTGGAAACACCATATATTTT
TRBV11-2,-,TRBJ2-7,-,CASSLVPAVYEQYF,TGTGCCAGCAGCTTAGTCCCGGCAGTCTACGAGCAGTACTTC
TRBV4-1,-,TRBJ1-4,few,CASSQVWNEKLFF,TGCGCCAGCAGCCAAGTGTGGAATGAAAAACTGTTTTTT
TRBV6-1,-,TRBJ2-7,-,CASRKDGLYEQYF,TGTGCCAGCAGGAAGGACGGTCTCTACGAGCAGTACTTC
TRBV6-1,-,TRBJ1-6,-,CASSEVQSYNSPLHF,TGTGCCAGCAGTGAAGTGCAGAGTTATAATTCACCCCTCCACTTT
TRBV30,-,TRBJ2-2,-,CAWSVFIEGHTGELFF,TGTGCCTGGAGTGTATTTATTGAGGGGCACACCGGGGAGCTGTTTTTT
TRBV4-1,TRBD2,TRBJ2-1,few,CASSQALSASGLVGIYNEQFF,TGCGCCAGCAGCCAAGCCCTGAGTGCTAGCGGGTTGGTCGGTATCTACAATGAGCAGTTCTTC
TRBV24-1,TRBD1,TRBJ2-1,-,CATSDYGQGRNEQFF,TGTGCCACCAGTGATTATGGACAGGGGCGCAATGAGCAGTTCTTC
TRBV2,TRBD1,TRBJ2-1,-,CASSREGAFNEQFF,TGTGCCAGCAGTCGTGAGGGGGCCTTCAATGAGCAGTTCTTC
TRBV7-9,-,TRBJ2-7,many,CASSPLGSYEQYF,TGTGCCAGCAGCCCATTGGGGTCCTACGAGCAGTACTTC
TRBV20-1,TRBD1,TRBJ1-1,-,CSARRTGLPEAFF,TGCAGTGCTAGAAGGACAGGCCTCCCTGAAGCTTTCTTT
TRBV5-6,-,TRBJ2-2,once,CVSSTTALLNTGELFF,TGTGTCAGCAGCACGACCGCGCTGCTGAACACCGGGGAGCTGTTTTTT
TRBV5-5,-,TRBJ2-7,-,CASSPTSNEQYF,TGTGCCAGCAGCCCCACCTCAAACGAGCAGTACTTC
TRBV6-5,TRBD1,TRBJ1-3,few,CASSSDRVGNTIYF,TGTGCCAGCAGTTCCGACAGGGTTGGAAACACCATATATTTT
TRBV4-1,TRBD2,TRBJ2-2,-,CASSRGLAGGANTGELFF,TGCGCCAGCAGCCGAGGACTAGCGGGGGGAGCGAACACCGGGGAGCTGTTTTTT
TRBV28,-,TRBJ1-2,many,CASRGGREVRSYGYTF,TGTGCCAGCAGGGGGGGCAGGGAAGTTAGGAGCTATGGCTACACCTTC
TRBV5-4,TRBD2,TRBJ2-3,-,CASSLEGGRTTDTQYF,TGTGCCAGCAGCTTGGAAGGCGGGAGAACGACAGATACGCAGTATTTT
TRBV30,-,TRBJ2-1,once,CAWSRAWDSEQFF,TGTGCCTGGAGTAGGGCCTGGGACTCGGAGCAGTTCTTC
TRBV7-9,TRBD2,TRBJ2-1,few,CASSLIAGFYEQFF,TGTGCCAGCAGCTTAATAGCGGGTTTCTATGAGCAGTTCTTC
TRBV3-1,-,TRBJ2-2,few,CASSHTGGGELFF,TGTGCCAGCAGCCACACCGGGGGCGGGGAGCTGTTTTTT
TRBV18,-,TRBJ2-7,few,CASSPTSQSYEQYF,TGTGCCAGCTCACCTACAAGTCAATCCTACGAGCAGTACTTC
TRBV10-3,-,TRBJ2-5,few,CAISPEGVETQYF,TGTGCCATCAGCCCCGAGGGGGTAGAGACCCAGTACTTC
TRBV12-3/TRBV12-4,-,TRBJ2-5,many,CASSLGGSETQYF,TGTGCCAGCAGTTTAGGGGGATCGGAGACCCAGTACTTC